This TCR beta chain was obtained from a study of blood T cell repertoires in COVID-19. Study-level information: Cohort 3 donors were reported recovered after two negative PCRs, clearance, or symptom resolution. Specimens from acute and convalescent COVID-19 originated in the United States, Italy and Spain. T cells, B-cell-depleted T cells, or PBMCs supplied cDNA or gDNA.

Clinical histories supplied by participants themselves formed the basis of cohort assignment. This CDR3 region has 16 residues. Germline CDR1 is SGDLS and CDR2 is YYNGEE. Trimming removed 4 bases from V and 6 bases from J; junction bases left unmatched: 8. The repertoire was sequenced with immunoSEQ multiplex PCR; TCRdb's copy has only in-frame clones and lacks some. The table has some 180,000 clones, 70% to 85% seen once. The genes are TRBV9 and TRBJ2-1; TRBD2 aligns across 12 bases. Sample: PBMCs or T cells enriched from blood (not recorded which). The clonotype originates from a woman in her 70s in a cohort exposed to, infected with or recovered from COVID-19 (not recorded which). The CDR3 DNA is TGTGCCAGCAGCATTCGGACTAGCGGGAACAGCAATGAGCAGTTCTTC. As protein: CASSIRTSGNSNEQFF.